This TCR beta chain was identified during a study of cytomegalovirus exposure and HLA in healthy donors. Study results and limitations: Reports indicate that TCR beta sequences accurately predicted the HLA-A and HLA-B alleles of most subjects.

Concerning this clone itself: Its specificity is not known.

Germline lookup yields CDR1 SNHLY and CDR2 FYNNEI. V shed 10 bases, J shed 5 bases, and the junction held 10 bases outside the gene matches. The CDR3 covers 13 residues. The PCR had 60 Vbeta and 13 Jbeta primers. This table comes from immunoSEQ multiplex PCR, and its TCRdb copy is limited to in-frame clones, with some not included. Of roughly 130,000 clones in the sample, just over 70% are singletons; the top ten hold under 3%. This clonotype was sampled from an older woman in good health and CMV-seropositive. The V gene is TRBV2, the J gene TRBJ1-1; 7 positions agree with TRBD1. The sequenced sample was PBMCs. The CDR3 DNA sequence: TGTGCCACAGCGAGGCAGGGGGAGACTGAAGCTTTCTTT. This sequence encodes CATARQGETEAFF. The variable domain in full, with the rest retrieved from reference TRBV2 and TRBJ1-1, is EPEVTQTPSHQVTQMGQEVILRCVPISNHLYFYWYRQILGQKVEFLVSFYNNEISEKSEIFDDQFSVERPDGSNFTLKIRSTKLEDSAMYFCATARQGETEAFFGQGTRLTVV.